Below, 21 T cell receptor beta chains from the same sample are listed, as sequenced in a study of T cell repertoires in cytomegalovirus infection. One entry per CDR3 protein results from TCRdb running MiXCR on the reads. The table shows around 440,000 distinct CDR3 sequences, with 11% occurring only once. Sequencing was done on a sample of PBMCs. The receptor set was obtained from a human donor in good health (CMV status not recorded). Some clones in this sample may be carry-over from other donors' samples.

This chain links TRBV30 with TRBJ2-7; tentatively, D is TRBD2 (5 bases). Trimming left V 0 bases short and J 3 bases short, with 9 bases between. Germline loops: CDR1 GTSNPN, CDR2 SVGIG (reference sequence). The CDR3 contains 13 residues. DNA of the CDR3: TGTGCCTGGAGTGTTTCGGGAAACTACGAGCAGTACTTC. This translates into CAWSVSGNYEQYF.

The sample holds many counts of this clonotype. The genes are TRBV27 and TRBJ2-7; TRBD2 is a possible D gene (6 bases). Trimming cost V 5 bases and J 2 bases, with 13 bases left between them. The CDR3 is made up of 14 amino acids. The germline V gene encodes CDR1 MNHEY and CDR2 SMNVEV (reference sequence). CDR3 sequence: CASSGPGLAYEQYF. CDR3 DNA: TGTGCCAGCAGTGGCCCGGGACTCGCCTACGAGCAGTACTTC.

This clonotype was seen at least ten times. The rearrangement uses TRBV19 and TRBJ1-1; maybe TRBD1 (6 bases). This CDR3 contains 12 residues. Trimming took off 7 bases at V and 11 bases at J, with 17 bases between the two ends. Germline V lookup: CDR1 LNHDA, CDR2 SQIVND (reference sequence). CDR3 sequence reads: CASNQGRVGAFF. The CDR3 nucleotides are TGTGCCAGTAATCAGGGGAGGGTAGGCGCTTTCTTT. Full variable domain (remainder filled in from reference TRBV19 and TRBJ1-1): DGGITQSPKYLFRKEGQNVTLSCEQNLNHDAMYWYRQDPGQGLRLIYYSQIVNDFQKGDIAEGYSVSREKKESFPLTVTSAQKNPTAFYLCASNQGRVGAFFGQGTRLTVV.

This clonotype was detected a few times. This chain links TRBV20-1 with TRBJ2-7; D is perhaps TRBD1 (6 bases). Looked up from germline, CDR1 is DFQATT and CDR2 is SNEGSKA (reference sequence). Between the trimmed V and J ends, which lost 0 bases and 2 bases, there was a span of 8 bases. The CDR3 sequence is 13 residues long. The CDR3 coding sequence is TGCAGTGCTAGAGAGGACAGCCCCTACGAGCAGTACTTC. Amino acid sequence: CSAREDSPYEQYF.

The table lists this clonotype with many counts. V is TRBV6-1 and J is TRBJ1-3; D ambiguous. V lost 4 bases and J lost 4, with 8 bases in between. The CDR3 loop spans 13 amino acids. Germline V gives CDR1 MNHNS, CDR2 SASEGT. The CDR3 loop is CASSAGSGNTIYF. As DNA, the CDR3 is TGTGCCAGCAGTGCCGGCTCGGGAAACACCATATATTTT.

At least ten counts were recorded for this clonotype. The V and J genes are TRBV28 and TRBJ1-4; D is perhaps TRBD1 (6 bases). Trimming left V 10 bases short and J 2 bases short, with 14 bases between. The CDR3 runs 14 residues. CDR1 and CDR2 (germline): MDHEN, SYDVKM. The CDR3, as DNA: TGTGCCACCTACCCAGGGGCTACTAATGAAAAACTGTTTTTT. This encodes CATYPGATNEKLFF.

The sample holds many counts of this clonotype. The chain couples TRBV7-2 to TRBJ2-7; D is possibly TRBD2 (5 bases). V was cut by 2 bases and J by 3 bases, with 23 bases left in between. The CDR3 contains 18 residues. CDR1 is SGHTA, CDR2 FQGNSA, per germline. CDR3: CASSLKYPGKSSFYEQYF. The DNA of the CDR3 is TGTGCCAGCAGCTTAAAGTACCCGGGAAAAAGCAGTTTCTACGAGCAGTACTTC. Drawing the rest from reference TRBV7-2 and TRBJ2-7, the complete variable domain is GAGVSQSPSNKVTEKGKDVELRCDPISGHTALYWYRQSLGQGLEFLIYFQGNSAPDKSGLPSDRFSAERTGGSVSTLTIQRTQQEDSAVYLCASSLKYPGKSSFYEQYFGPGTRLTVT.

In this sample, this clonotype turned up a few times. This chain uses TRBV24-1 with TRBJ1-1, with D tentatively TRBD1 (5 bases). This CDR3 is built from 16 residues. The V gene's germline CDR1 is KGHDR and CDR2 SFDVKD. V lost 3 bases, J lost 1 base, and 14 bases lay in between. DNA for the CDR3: TGTGCCACCAGTGATACACGCGGCGGACAGAACACTGAAGCTTTCTTT. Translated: CATSDTRGGQNTEAFF.

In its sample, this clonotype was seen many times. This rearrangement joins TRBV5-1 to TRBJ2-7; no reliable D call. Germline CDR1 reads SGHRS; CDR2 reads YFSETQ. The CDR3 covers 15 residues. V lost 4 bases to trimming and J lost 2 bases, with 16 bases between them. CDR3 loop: CASSLDGTPTYEQYF. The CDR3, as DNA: TGCGCCAGCAGCCTGGACGGTACACCGACCTACGAGCAGTACTTC.

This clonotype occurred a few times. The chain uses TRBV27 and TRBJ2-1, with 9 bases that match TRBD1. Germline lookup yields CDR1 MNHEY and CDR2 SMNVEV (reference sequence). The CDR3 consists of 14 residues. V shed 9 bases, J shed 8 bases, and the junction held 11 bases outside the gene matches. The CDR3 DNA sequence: TGTGCCAGTGCCCTGGACAGGGGCATGGATGAGCAGTTCTTC. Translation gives CASALDRGMDEQFF.

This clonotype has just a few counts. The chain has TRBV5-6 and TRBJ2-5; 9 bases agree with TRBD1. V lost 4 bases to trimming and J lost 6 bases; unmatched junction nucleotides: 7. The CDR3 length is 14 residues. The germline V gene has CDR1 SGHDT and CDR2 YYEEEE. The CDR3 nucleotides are TGTGCCAGCAGCCGGAGGGACAGGGCCCAGACCCAGTACTTC. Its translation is CASSRRDRAQTQYF. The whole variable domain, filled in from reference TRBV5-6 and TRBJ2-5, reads DAGVTQSPTHLIKTRGQQVTLRCSPKSGHDTVSWYQQALGQGPQFIFQYYEEEERQRGNFPDRFSGHQFPNYSSELNVNALLLGDSALYLCASSRRDRAQTQYFGPGTRLLVL.

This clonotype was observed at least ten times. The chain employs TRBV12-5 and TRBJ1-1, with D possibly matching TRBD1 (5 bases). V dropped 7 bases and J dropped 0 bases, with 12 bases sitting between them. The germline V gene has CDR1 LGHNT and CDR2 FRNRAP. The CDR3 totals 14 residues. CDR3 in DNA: TGTGCTAGTGCCCCGGGACTCCTGAACACTGAAGCTTTCTTT. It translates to CASAPGLLNTEAFF. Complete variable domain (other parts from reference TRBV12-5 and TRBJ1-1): DARVTQTPRHKVTEMGQEVTMRCQPILGHNTVFWYRQTMMQGLELLAYFRNRAPLDDSGMPKDRFSAEMPDATLATLKIQPSEPRDSAVYFCASAPGLLNTEAFFGQGTRLTVV.

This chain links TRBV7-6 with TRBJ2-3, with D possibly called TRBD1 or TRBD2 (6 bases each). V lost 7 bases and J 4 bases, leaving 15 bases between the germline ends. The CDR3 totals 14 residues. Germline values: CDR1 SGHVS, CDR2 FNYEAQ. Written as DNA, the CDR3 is TGTGCCAGCAAGGAGGGGGGAGGCGCAGATACGCAGTATTTT. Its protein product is CASKEGGGADTQYF. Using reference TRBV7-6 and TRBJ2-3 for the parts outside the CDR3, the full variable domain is GAGVSQSPRYKVTKRGQDVALRCDPISGHVSLYWYRQALGQGPEFLTYFNYEAQQDKSGLPNDRFSAERPEGSISTLTIQRTEQRDSAMYRCASKEGGGADTQYFGPGTRLTVL.

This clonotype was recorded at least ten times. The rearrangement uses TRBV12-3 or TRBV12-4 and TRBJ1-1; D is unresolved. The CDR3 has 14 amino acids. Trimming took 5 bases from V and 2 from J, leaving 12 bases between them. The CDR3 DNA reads TGTGCCAGCAGTCCCCGGACCGCTAACACTGAAGCTTTCTTT. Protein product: CASSPRTANTEAFF.

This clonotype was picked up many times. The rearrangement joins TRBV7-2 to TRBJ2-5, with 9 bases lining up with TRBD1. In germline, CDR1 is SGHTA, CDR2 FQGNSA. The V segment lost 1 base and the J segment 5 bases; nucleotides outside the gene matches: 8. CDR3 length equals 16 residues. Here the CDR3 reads CASSLVRTGAFETQYF. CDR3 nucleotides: TGTGCCAGCAGCTTAGTAAGGACAGGGGCATTCGAGACCCAGTACTTC.

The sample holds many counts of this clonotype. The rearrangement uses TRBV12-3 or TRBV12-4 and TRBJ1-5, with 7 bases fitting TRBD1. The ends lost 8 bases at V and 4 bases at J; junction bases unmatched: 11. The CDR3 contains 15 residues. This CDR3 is CASAGGAGGNQPQHF. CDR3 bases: TGTGCCAGCGCAGGTGGAGCAGGGGGAAATCAGCCCCAGCATTTT.

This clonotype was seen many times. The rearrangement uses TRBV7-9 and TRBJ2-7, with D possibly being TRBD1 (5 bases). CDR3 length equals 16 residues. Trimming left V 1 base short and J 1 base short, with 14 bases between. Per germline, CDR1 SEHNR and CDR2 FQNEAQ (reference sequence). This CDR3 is CASSLVLLDTSYEQYF. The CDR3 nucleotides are TGTGCCAGCAGCTTAGTATTACTGGACACGTCCTACGAGCAGTACTTC.

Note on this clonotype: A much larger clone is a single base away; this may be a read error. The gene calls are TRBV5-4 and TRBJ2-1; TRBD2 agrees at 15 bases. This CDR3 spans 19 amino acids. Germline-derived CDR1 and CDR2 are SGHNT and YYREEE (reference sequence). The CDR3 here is CASSLGGLAGGGTYSEQFF. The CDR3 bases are TGTGCCAGCAGCTTGGGTGGACTAGCGGGAGGGGGGACGTACAGTGAGCAGTTCTTC.

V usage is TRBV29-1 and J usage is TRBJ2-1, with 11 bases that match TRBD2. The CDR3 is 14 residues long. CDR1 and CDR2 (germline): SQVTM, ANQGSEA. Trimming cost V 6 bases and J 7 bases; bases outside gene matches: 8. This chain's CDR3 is CSVDLAGGRNEQFF. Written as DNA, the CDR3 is TGCAGCGTCGACCTAGCGGGAGGTAGGAATGAGCAGTTCTTC.

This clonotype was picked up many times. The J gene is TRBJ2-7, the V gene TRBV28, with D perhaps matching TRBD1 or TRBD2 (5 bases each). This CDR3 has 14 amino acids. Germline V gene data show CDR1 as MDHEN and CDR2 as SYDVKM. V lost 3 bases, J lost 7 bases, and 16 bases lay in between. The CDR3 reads CASSFSERGGEQYF. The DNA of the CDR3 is TGTGCCAGCAGTTTTTCGGAAAGGGGCGGGGAGCAGTACTTC.

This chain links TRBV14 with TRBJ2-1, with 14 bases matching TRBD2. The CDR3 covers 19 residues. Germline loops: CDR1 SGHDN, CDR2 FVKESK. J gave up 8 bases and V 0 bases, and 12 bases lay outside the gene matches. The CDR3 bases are TGTGCCAGCAGCCAAGAGAACCCCCGACTAGCGGGAGGGAATTATGAGCAGTTCTTC. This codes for CASSQENPRLAGGNYEQFF.